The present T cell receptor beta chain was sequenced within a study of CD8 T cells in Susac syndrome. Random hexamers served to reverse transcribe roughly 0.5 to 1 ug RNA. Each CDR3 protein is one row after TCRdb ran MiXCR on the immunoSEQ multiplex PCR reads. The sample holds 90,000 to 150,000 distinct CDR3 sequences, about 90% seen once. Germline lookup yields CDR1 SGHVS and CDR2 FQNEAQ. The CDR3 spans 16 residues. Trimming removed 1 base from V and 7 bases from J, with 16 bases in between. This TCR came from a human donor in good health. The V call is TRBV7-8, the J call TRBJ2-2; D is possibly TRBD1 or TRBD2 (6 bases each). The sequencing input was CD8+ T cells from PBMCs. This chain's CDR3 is CASSLVPGATGGELFF. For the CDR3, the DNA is TGTGCCAGCAGCTTAGTTCCGGGGGCAACTGGCGGGGAGCTGTTTTTT.